This T cell receptor (beta chain) was found in a study of T cell repertoires in cytomegalovirus infection. Study-wide background: It was recently identified HLA-C-restricted and well-studied HLA-B-restricted CMV epitopes that the study used.

The CDR3 has 15 residues. Looked up from germline, CDR1 is SGHTA and CDR2 is FQGNSA. J lost 7 bases, V lost 6 bases, and 11 bases had no gene match. TCRdb used MiXCR to reprocess the reads, holding one entry per CDR3 protein. This table has about 350,000 distinct CDR3 sequences, just under 35% appearing once. Details on this clonotype: Its target is not known.

General study findings and limits: Cumulative frequency of public TCR beta families picked out carriers of CMV plus the relevant HLA. HLA-C-restricted CMV-specific TCR beta clonotypes were dominant in the ex vivo response.

The chain links TRBV7-2 to TRBJ2-5, with 10 bases that match TRBD2. This specimen was cultured PBMCs, taken from culture after CMV antigen stimulation. The receptor's source is a human donor in good health (CMV status not recorded). Some clones in this sample may be carry-over from other donors' samples. The CDR3 reads CASSKSGRAEATQYF. The CDR3 bases are TGTGCCAGCAGTAAGAGCGGGAGGGCCGAAGCGACCCAGTACTTC.